This T cell receptor (beta chain) came from a study of CD8+ T cells in alopecia areata. Across the study: Each day, treated patients took oral tofacitinib twice, at 5 to 10 mg per dose. Tofacitinib exposure lasted 6 to 18 months, followed by 6 months off drug. Study findings and constraints: Normal scalp showed lower clonality than lesional scalp, especially alopecia totalis/universalis.

Comments on this clone: Its target is unknown.

This CDR3 has 18 amino acids. The germline gives CDR1 MNHEY, CDR2 SMNVEV (reference sequence). The V and J ends lost 7 bases and 4 bases respectively, with 28 bases between them. RNA extraction and reverse transcription yielded cDNA as sequencing template. Measured with immunoSEQ multiplex PCR; TCRdb has only the in-frame clones, and not every one. Among fewer than 250,000 clones listed, around three fifths were seen once. Specified treatment: oral pan-JAK inhibitor, 5-10 mg twice daily. This receptor was obtained from a human donor with alopecia areata. This sequence joins TRBV27 and TRBJ1-2; D gene ambiguous. The sample in question was CD4+ T cells sorted from blood, obtained at week 4, from a patient treated with tofacitinib. CDR3 protein: CASTHTLDTSMSSYGYTF. CDR3 DNA: TGTGCCAGCACCCACACCTTAGACACATCGATGAGCAGCTATGGCTACACCTTC.